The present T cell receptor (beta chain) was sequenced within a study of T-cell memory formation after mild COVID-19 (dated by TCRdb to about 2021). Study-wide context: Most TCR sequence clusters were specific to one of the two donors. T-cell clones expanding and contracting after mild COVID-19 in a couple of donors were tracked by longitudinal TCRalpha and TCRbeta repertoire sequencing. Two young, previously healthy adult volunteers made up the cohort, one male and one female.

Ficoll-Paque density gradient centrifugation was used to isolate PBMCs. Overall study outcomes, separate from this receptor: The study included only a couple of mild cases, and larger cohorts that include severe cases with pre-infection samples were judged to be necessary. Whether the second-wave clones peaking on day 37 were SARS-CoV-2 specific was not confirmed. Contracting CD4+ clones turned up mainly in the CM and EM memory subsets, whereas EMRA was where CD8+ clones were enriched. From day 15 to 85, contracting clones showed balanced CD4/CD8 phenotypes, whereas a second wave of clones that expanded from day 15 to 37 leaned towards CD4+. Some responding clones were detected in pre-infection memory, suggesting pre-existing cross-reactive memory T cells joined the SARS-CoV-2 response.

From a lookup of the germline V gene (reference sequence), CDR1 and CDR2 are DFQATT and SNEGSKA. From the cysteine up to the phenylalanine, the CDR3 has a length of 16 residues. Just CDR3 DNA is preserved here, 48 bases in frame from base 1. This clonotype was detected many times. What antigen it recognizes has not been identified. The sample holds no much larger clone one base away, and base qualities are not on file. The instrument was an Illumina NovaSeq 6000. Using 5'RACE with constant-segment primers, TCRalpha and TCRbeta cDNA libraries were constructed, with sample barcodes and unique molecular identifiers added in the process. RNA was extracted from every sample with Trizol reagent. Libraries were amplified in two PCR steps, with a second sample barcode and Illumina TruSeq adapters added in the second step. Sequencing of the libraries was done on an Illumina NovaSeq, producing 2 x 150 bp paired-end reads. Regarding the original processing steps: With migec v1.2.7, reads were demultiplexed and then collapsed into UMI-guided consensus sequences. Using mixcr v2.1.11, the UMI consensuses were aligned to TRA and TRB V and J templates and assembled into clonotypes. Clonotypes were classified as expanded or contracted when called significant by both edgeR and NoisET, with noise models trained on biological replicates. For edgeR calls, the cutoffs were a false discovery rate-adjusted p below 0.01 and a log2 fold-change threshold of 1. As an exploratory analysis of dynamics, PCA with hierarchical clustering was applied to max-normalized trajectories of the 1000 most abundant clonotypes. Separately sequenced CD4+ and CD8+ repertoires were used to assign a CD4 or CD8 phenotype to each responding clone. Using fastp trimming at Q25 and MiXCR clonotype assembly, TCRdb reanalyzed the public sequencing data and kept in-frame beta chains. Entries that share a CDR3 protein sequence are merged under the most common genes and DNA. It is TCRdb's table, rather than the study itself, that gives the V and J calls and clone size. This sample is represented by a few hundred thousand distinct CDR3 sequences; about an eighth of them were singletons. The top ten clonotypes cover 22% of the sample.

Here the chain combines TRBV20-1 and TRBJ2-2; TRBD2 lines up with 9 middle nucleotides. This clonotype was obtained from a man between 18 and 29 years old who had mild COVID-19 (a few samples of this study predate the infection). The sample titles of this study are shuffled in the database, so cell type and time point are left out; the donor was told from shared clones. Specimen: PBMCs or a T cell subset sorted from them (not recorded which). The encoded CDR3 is CAIPRGSGGAAGELFF. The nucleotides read TGCGCGATCCCCCGGGGTAGCGGGGGTGCCGCCGGGGAGCTGTTTTTT.